Listed below are T cell receptor beta chains from one sample, sequenced in a study of early T cells in non-severe SARS-CoV-2 infection. TCRdb called the 5' RACE reads again in MiXCR, with one record for every CDR3 protein. The sample consists of about 100,000 distinct CDR3 sequences, 11% of them appearing once. The specimen sequenced was whole blood. The receptors derive from an adult who was a healthcare worker with PCR-confirmed SARS-CoV-2 infection or an uninfected control (not recorded which). The CDR3 runs from the conserved cysteine through the conserved F or W. A D gene is named only where the DNA matches it firmly. Clone size is shown for a subset of rows, as once, few, many or a class of expanded clone.

length,D,J,V,size,DNA,CDR3
18,TRBD2,TRBJ2-4,TRBV7-9,.,TGTGCCAGCAGCTTAGCGTCGGTAGCGGGACATACCAAAAACATTCAGTACTTC,CASSLASVAGHTKNIQYF
18,TRBD2,TRBJ2-1,TRBV24-1,many,TGTGCCACCAGTGAGGCAGGGACTAGCGGGAGGGCCTACAATGAGCAGTTCTTC,CATSEAGTSGRAYNEQFF
14,.,TRBJ2-7,TRBV27,.,TGTGCCAGCAGTCCACCGTCGGGACTGGGAGAGCAGTACTTC,CASSPPSGLGEQYF
17,.,TRBJ1-4,TRBV28,many,TGTGCCAGCAGTTCCGACAGGCCTGCCTCACCAAATGAAAAACTGTTTTTT,CASSSDRPASPNEKLFF
17,TRBD2,TRBJ2-2,TRBV6-6,many,TGTGCCAGCAGCTTTCTAGCGGGAGAGAGGTACACCGGGGAGCTGTTTTTT,CASSFLAGERYTGELFF
17,TRBD2,TRBJ2-7,TRBV28,many,TGTGCCAGCAGTTCCCTCCGGACTAGCGGGAGGGCCGCCGAGCAGTACTTC,CASSSLRTSGRAAEQYF
13,.,TRBJ2-7,TRBV10-2,few,TGCGCCAGCAGTGTTAGGGAGGCCTACGAGCAGTACTTC,CASSVREAYEQYF
14,.,TRBJ1-2,TRBV28,many,TGTGCCAGCAGTTTACGCGCGGGTAACTATGGCTACACCTTC,CASSLRAGNYGYTF
12,.,TRBJ2-7,TRBV12-3/TRBV12-4,few,TGTGCCAGCAGTTTTCGGGGATACGAGCAGTACTTC,CASSFRGYEQYF
15,TRBD2,TRBJ2-7,TRBV5-1,few,TGCGCCAGCAGCTTGGCGGTACTAGCGGGAGTCGAGCAGTACTTC,CASSLAVLAGVEQYF
12,.,TRBJ1-1,TRBV12-3/TRBV12-4,many,TGTGCCAGCAGTTTGGGGACCAATGAAGCTTTCTTT,CASSLGTNEAFF
14,.,TRBJ2-1,TRBV9,few,TGTGCCAGCAGCGTAGTGGATTCCTACAATGAGCAGTTCTTC,CASSVVDSYNEQFF
15,.,TRBJ2-1,TRBV3-1,.,TGTGCCAGCAGCCAAGATCCGCAAAGGTACAATGAGCAGTTCTTC,CASSQDPQRYNEQFF
14,.,TRBJ2-6,TRBV6-2/TRBV6-3,.,TGTGCCAGCAGTTATCGGGCCGGGGCCAACGTCCTGACTTTC,CASSYRAGANVLTF
13,.,TRBJ1-2,TRBV12-3/TRBV12-4,.,TGTGCCAGCAGTCCGACCAGGGTCTATGGCCACACCTTC,CASSPTRVYGHTF
14,.,TRBJ2-1,TRBV5-1,.,TGCGCCAGCAGTGTCGGGAGAAGCGACAATGAGCAGTTCTTC,CASSVGRSDNEQFF
15,.,TRBJ2-1,TRBV28,many,TGTGCCAGCAGCCGAGGTGACCGGCCCTACGGGGAGCAGTTCTTC,CASSRGDRPYGEQFF
12,.,TRBJ2-7,TRBV20-1,few,TGCAGTGTCGCGGGGGCCCTCTACGAGCAGTACTTC,CSVAGALYEQYF
13,.,TRBJ1-1,TRBV5-1,.,TGCGCCAGCAGCTACCGGGGGCCGACTGAAGCTTTCTTT,CASSYRGPTEAFF
19,TRBD2,TRBJ2-6,TRBV6-2/TRBV6-3,.,TGTGCCAGCAGGCCACTAGGGACTAGCGGGACTGGTGGGGCCAACGTCCTGACTTTC,CASRPLGTSGTGGANVLTF
17,TRBD2,TRBJ2-6,TRBV9,.,TGTGCCAGCTCCAGGACGACTAGCACCTCTGGGGCCAACGTCCTGACTTTC,CASSRTTSTSGANVLTF
17,TRBD2,TRBJ2-3,TRBV6-6,many,TGTGCCAGCAGTTACTCGGCCGCGGGAGCGGGCACAGATACGCAGTATTTT,CASSYSAAGAGTDTQYF
16,.,TRBJ2-2,TRBV20-1,few,TGCAGTGCTAGAGAAACTAGTCGTTGGAACACCGGGGAGCTGTTTTTT,CSARETSRWNTGELFF
15,.,TRBJ2-7,TRBV27,many,TGTGCCAGCAGTTTATCTACTGCCCCCTCCTACGAGCAGTACTTC,CASSLSTAPSYEQYF
15,.,TRBJ1-5,TRBV6-1,few,TGTGCCAGCAGCGAATGGGGCCAAAGAGGGCAGCCCCAGCATTTT,CASSEWGQRGQPQHF
14,TRBD1,TRBJ1-4,TRBV12-3/TRBV12-4,many,TGTGCCAGCAGGACGGGCAGGGGGCGTGAAAAACTGTTTTTT,CASRTGRGREKLFF
13,.,TRBJ1-5,TRBV10-2,few,TGCGCCAGCAGTGCACAGATAAATCAGCCCCAGCATTTT,CASSAQINQPQHF
15,TRBD2,TRBJ2-7,TRBV4-3,.,TGCGCCAGCAGCCAAGATTCTAGCGGGGTCAACGAGCAGTACTTC,CASSQDSSGVNEQYF
13,TRBD1,TRBJ2-7,TRBV28,.,TGTGTCAGCAGTTTACAGGGGACCCACGAGCAGTACTTC,CVSSLQGTHEQYF
19,TRBD2,TRBJ2-6,TRBV18,.,TGTGCCAGCTCGGACCGTACGAGCGGGAGTGAAACTGGGGCCAACGTCCTGACTTTC,CASSDRTSGSETGANVLTF
15,TRBD1,TRBJ1-4,TRBV28,many,TGTGCCACCGCAATGAAGACAGGGAATCGGGCGAAACTGTTTTTT,CATAMKTGNRAKLFF
16,TRBD2,TRBJ2-3,TRBV6-5,many,TGTGCCAGCAGTCAAGCCGTCCCGGGACTAGCGGATACGCAGTATTTT,CASSQAVPGLADTQYF
14,.,TRBJ2-7,TRBV12-3/TRBV12-4,many,TGTGCAAGCAAAGAGGGGGGAAGAGGCTACGAGCAGTACTTC,CASKEGGRGYEQYF